This T cell receptor (beta chain) was sequenced for a study of shared clonotypes between healthy human individuals. In germline, CDR1 is SGHNT, CDR2 YYREEE (reference sequence). Germline trimming cut 3 bases from V and 7 bases from J; bases unmatched to any gene: 17. The CDR3 is 17 residues long. Per the original methods: Quality scores were absent from the junction-only immunoSEQ sequences, so filtering differed. TCRdb's copy holds only in-frame clones and misses some; the assay was immunoSEQ multiplex PCR. V and J calls and clone size are copied from that table; D and trimming were computed from the DNA. Of about 2 million clones listed, around 96% are singletons. Selected positively for CCR7 and CD45RO-negative, naive CD8 cells excluded terminally differentiated effector memory CD45RA+ cells.

The sequenced sample was naive CD8+ T cells sorted from blood. The chain recombines TRBV5-4 with TRBJ2-7, with 9 bases lining up with TRBD2. This sequence was found in a man aged 18 to 29 in good health. In nucleotides, the CDR3 is TGTGCCAGCAGCTCCACAAATGGGGCTAGCGGGGCAGGGGAGCAGTACTTC. It is translated as CASSSTNGASGAGEQYF.